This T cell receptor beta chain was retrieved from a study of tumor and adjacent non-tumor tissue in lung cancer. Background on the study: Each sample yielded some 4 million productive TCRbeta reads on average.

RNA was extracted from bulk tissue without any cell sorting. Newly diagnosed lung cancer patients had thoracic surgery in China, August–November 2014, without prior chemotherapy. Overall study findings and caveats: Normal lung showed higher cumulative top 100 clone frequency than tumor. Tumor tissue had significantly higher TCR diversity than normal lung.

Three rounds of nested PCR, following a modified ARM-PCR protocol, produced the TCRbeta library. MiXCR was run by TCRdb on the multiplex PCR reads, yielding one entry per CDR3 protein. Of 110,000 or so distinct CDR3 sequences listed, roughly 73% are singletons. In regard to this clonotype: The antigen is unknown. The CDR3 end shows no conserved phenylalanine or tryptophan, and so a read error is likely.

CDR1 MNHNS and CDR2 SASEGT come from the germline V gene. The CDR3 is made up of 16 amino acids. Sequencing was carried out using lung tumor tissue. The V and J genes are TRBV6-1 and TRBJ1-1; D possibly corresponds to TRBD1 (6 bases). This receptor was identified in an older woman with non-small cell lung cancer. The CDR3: CASNEGGGGLNTEAFS. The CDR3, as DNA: TGTGCCAGCAATGAAGGAGGGGGGGGCCTGAACACTGAAGCTTTCTCT.